The 8 T cell receptor beta chains listed next were all sequenced from one sample in a study of blood T cells in healthy people across ages. A sample-barcoded 5' primer and a J-beta primer mix were used in a second PCR of roughly 7 to 12 cycles. Each CDR3 protein gets one entry after TCRdb re-called the 5' RACE reads with MiXCR. The repertoire holds about 720,000 distinct CDR3 sequences, with 22% as singletons. The specimen sequenced was blood. Receptor source: a man aged 70 or older in good health.

The chain combines TRBV5-1 with TRBJ2-3, with 8 bases identical to TRBD1. The CDR3 has 13 amino acids. CDR1 and CDR2 from the germline V gene are SGHRS and YFSETQ. With V trimmed by 4 bases and J by 8 bases, 6 bases remained unmatched. For the CDR3, the DNA is TGCGCCAGCAGCCCGGGGACAGGTCTTACGCAGTATTTT. It encodes CASSPGTGLTQYF.

This clonotype was seen only a few times. V gene TRBV3-1 combines with J gene TRBJ2-5; 11 bases are a match to TRBD1. The J call may not be correct, given that the DNA end is closer to TRBJ2-7. This CDR3 has 16 residues. CDR1 is LGHDT and CDR2 is YNNKEL in the germline V gene (reference sequence). CDR3 bases: TGTGCCAGCAGCCAAGTTGCAATTGGGACAGGGGGCGAGCAGTACTTC. This sequence encodes CASSQVAIGTGGEQYF.

The chain has TRBV19 and TRBJ2-5; 8 bases fit TRBD2. V lost 5 bases to trimming and J lost 0 bases; unmatched junction nucleotides: 14. The CDR3 sequence is 18 residues long. CDR1 and CDR2 (germline): LNHDA, SQIVND (reference sequence). As DNA, the CDR3 is TGTGCCAGTAGTGACATCTTCACTTGCGGGGGGTACCAAGAGACCCAGTACTTC. This sequence encodes CASSDIFTCGGYQETQYF.

This clonotype was detected a few times. V usage is TRBV29-1 and J usage is TRBJ1-5, with D possibly TRBD1 on 6 matching bases. V gave up 4 bases and J gave up 4 bases, with 11 bases separating them. Germline assignment: CDR1 SQVTM and CDR2 ANQGSEA. The CDR3 spans 13 residues. As DNA, the CDR3 is TGCAGCGTTGCTGGGGGCTGGAATCAGCCCCAGCATTTT. Protein: CSVAGGWNQPQHF.

The rearrangement joins TRBV5-1 to TRBJ2-1; TRBD2 matches 8 bases. The J call may be incorrect, as the DNA end agrees better with TRBJ2-7. Germline V lookup: CDR1 SGHRS, CDR2 YFSETQ. This CDR3 comprises 15 residues. Here the CDR3 reads CASSAGGLYSYEQYF. The CDR3 DNA follows: TGCGCCAGCAGCGCGGGAGGACTGTACTCCTACGAGCAGTACTTC.

This clonotype was seen more than once but under ten times. The rearrangement joins TRBV3-1 to TRBJ2-5, with TRBD1 matching over 9 bases. The V and J ends lost 1 base and 6 bases, in that order; junction bases with no gene match: 9. Germline V lookup: CDR1 LGHDT, CDR2 YNNKEL (reference sequence). The CDR3 runs to 16 residues. The CDR3 DNA follows: TGTGCCAGCAGCCAAGCCCCTACAGGGGGCGCGAAGACCCAGTACTTC. Translation: CASSQAPTGGAKTQYF.

This rearrangement joins TRBV6-1 to TRBJ1-4; D remains unclear. CDR3 length: 14 amino acids. The germline V gene has CDR1 MNHNS and CDR2 SASEGT. V lost 6 bases, J lost 8 bases, and 16 bases lay in between. CDR3 nucleotides: TGTGCCAGCAGCAGGACGACGGCGGGCGAAAAACTGTTTTTT. The encoded protein is CASSRTTAGEKLFF.

The genes are TRBV20-1 and TRBJ2-1; 9 bases are shared with TRBD2. CDR3 length: 18 amino acids. J gave up 0 bases and V 6 bases, and 15 bases lay outside the gene matches. Germline V gives CDR1 DFQATT, CDR2 SNEGSKA (reference sequence). CDR3 sequence reads: CSAETMGGRASSYNEQFF. CDR3 nucleotides: TGCAGTGCCGAAACGATGGGCGGGAGGGCCTCCTCCTACAATGAGCAGTTCTTC.